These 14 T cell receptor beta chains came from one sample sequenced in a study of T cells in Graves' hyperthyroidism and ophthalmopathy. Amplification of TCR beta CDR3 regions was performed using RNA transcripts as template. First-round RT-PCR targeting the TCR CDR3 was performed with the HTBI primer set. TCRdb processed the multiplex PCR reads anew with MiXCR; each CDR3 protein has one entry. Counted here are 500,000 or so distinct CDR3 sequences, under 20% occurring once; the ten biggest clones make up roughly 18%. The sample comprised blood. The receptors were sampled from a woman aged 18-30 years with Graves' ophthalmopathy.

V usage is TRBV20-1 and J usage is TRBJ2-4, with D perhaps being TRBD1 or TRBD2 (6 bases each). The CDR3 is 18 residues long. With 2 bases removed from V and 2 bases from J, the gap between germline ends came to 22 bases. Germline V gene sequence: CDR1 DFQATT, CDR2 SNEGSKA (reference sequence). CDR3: CSARFSNPGARPKNIQYF. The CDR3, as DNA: TGCAGTGCTAGATTCTCCAACCCGGGGGCGCGCCCCAAAAACATTCAGTACTTC.

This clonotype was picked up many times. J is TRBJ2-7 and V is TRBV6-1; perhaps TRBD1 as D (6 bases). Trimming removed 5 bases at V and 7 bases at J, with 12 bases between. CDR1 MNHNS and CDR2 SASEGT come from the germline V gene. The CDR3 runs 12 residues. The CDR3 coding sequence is TGTGCCAGCAGTTATCCTGGACAGGAGCAGTACTTC. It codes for CASSYPGQEQYF.

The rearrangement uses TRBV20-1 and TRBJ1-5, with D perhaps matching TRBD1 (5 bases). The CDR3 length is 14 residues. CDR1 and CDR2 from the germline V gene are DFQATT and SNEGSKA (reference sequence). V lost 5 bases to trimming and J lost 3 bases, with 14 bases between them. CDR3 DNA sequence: TGCAGTGCTTCCGACAGTGCCCTCAATCAGCCCCAGCATTTT. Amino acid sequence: CSASDSALNQPQHF.

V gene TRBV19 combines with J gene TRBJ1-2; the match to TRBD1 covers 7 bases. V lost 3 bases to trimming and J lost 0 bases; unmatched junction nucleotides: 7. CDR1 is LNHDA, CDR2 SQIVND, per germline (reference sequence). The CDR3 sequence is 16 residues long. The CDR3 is CASSILGQTTNYGYTF. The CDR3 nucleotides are TGTGCCAGTAGTATTTTGGGACAGACAACTAACTATGGCTACACCTTC.

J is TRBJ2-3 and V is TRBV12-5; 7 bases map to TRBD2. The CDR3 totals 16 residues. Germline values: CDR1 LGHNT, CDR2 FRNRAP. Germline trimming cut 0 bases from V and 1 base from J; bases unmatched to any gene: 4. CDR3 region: CASGLVVAGGTDTQYF. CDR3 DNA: TGTGCTAGTGGTTTGGTTGTGGCGGGAGGCACAGATACGCAGTATTTT.

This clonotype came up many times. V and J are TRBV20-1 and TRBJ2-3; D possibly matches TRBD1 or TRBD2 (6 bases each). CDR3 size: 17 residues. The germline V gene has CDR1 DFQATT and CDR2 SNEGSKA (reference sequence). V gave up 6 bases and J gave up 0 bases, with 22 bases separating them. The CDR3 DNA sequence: TGCAGTGCAACACTGGTTGTAAGGGGGGTAAGCACAGATACGCAGTATTTT. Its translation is CSATLVVRGVSTDTQYF.

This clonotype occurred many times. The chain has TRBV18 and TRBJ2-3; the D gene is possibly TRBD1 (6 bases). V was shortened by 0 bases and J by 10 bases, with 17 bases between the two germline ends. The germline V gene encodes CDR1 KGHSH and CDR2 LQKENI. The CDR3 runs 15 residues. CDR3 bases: TGTGCCAGCTCACCACCTTTGGACAGTCTCCCCGCGCAGTATTTT. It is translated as CASSPPLDSLPAQYF.

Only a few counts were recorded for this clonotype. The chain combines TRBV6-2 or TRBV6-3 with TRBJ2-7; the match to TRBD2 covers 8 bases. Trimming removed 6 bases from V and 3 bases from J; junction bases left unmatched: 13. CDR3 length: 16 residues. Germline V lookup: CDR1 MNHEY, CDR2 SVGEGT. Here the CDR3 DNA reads TGTGCCAGCAGCTCCCGGGCAGGGCGGGAGGTCTACGAGCAGTACTTC. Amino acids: CASSSRAGREVYEQYF.

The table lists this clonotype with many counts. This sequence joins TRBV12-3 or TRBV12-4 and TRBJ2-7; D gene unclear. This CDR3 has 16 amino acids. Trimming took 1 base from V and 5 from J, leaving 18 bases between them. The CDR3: CASSLGLGGLLDEQYF. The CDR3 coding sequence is TGTGCCAGCAGTTTAGGTCTTGGCGGCCTCTTGGACGAGCAGTACTTC.

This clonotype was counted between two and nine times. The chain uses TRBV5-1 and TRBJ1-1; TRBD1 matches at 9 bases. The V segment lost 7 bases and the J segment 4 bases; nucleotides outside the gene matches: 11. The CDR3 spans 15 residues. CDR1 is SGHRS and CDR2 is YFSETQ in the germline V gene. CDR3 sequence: CASHEQGAHVTEAFF. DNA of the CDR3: TGCGCCAGCCATGAACAGGGGGCGCATGTCACTGAAGCTTTCTTT.

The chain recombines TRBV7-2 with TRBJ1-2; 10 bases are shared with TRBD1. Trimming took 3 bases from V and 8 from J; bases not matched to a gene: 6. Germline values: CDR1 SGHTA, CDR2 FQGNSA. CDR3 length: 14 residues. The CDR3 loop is CASSFDRGQWGYTF. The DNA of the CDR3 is TGTGCCAGCAGCTTTGACAGGGGGCAATGGGGCTACACCTTC.

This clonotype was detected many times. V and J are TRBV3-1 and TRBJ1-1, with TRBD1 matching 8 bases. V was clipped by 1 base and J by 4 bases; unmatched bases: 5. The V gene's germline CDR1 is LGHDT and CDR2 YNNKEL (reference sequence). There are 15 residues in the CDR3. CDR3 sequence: CASSQVVQGATEAFF. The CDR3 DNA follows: TGTGCCAGCAGCCAAGTTGTCCAGGGGGCCACTGAAGCTTTCTTT.

This CDR3 is CASSVLSGRQETQYF. Written as DNA, the CDR3 is TGTGCCAGCAGCGTCCTTAGCGGGAGGCAAGAGACCCAGTACTTC. This rearrangement joins TRBV9 to TRBJ2-5, with TRBD2 matching 10 bases. Losses at the gene ends were 2 bases for V and 2 bases for J; bases not matched to a gene: 3. The CDR3 loop spans 15 amino acids. Germline values: CDR1 SGDLS, CDR2 YYNGEE.

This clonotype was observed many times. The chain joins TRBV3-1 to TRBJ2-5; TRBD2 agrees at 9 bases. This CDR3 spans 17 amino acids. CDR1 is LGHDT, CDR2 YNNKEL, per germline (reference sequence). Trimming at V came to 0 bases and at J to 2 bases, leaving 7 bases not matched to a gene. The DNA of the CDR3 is TGTGCCAGCAGCCAAGATGGGGGACTAGCCCCACAAGAGACCCAGTACTTC. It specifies CASSQDGGLAPQETQYF.